The 11 T cell receptor beta chains below all came from one sample that was sequenced in a study of blood T cell repertoires in COVID-19. Here immunoSEQ multiplex PCR was the method, and the copy in TCRdb shows in-frame clones only, minus some. The sample has approximately 170,000 clones; about 86% are singletons. The sequenced sample consisted of peripheral blood. Every receptor here comes from a woman in her sixties with COVID-19, enrolled during active disease.

This chain connects TRBV11-3 to TRBJ2-2; TRBD1 might be the D (6 bases). Germline V CDR1 and CDR2: SGHNT, YENEEA. The CDR3 loop spans 15 amino acids. V shed 5 bases and J shed 4 bases, with 14 bases lying between them. The CDR3 DNA sequence: TGTGCCAGCAGCCCTCGCCACAGGGCCACCGGGGAGCTGTTTTTT. Translated, it gives CASSPRHRATGELFF.

V usage is TRBV6-2 or TRBV6-3 and J usage is TRBJ2-3, with TRBD2 matching over 7 bases. CDR1 and CDR2 (germline): MNHEY, SVGEGT. The CDR3 sequence is 14 residues long. The J segment lost 6 bases and the V segment lost 4 bases, leaving 7 bases of the junction unmatched. CDR3 sequence (DNA): TGTGCCAGCAGTTCCGGAACTAGCGCTGATACGCAGTATTTT. The encoded protein is CASSSGTSADTQYF.

The chain combines TRBV9 with TRBJ2-3; D gene ambiguous. The CDR3 contains 14 residues. V was pared by 4 bases and J by 3 bases, with 12 bases between. CDR1 SGDLS and CDR2 YYNGEE come from the germline V gene. CDR3 in amino acids: CASSLRVRTDTQYF. The CDR3 region has the DNA TGTGCCAGCAGCCTGAGAGTTCGGACAGATACGCAGTATTTT.

The gene calls are TRBV3-1 (or the pseudogene TRBV3-2) and TRBJ2-7, with TRBD1 matching 9 bases. Germline V lookup: CDR1 LGHDT, CDR2 YNNKEL (reference sequence). CDR3 length: 15 residues. Germline trimming cut 1 base from V and 2 bases from J; bases unmatched to any gene: 3. This chain's CDR3 is CASSQGQGGPYEQYF. The CDR3 DNA is TGTGCCAGCAGCCAAGGACAGGGGGGACCCTACGAGCAGTACTTC.

Of note for this clone: This same CDR3 is encoded by further DNA sequences in the sample. This chain links TRBV11-2 with TRBJ1-5, with TRBD1 identical over 7 bases. Germline trimming cut 1 base from V and 0 bases from J; bases unmatched to any gene: 3. The CDR3 contains 16 residues. Looked up from germline, CDR1 is SGHAT and CDR2 is FQNNGV. The CDR3 nucleotides are TGTGCCAGCAGCTTAGGAACAGGGGATAGCAATCAGCCCCAGCATTTT. Translation gives CASSLGTGDSNQPQHF. The whole variable domain, filled in from reference TRBV11-2 and TRBJ1-5, reads EAGVAQSPRYKIIEKRQSVAFWCNPISGHATLYWYQQILGQGPKLLIQFQNNGVVDDSQLPKDRFSAERLKGVDSTLKIQPAKLEDSAVYLCASSLGTGDSNQPQHFGDGTRLSIL.

The chain couples TRBV11-3 to TRBJ2-1; D gene unclear. The CDR3 runs to 13 residues. V was cut by 0 bases and J by 8 bases, with 8 bases left in between. Per the germline V gene, CDR1 is SGHNT and CDR2 is YENEEA. The CDR3: CASSLDTSDEQFF. Written as DNA, the CDR3 is TGTGCCAGCAGCTTAGATACGAGTGATGAGCAGTTCTTC.

The chain recombines TRBV19 with TRBJ1-5; D unclear. The CDR3 totals 15 residues. Germline CDR1 reads LNHDA; CDR2 reads SQIVND (reference sequence). V was trimmed by 3 bases and J by 0 bases, leaving 9 bases between them. CDR3 nucleotide sequence: TGTGCCAGTAGTATGAGAGGAGATAGCAATCAGCCCCAGCATTTT. Translated, it gives CASSMRGDSNQPQHF.

The chain combines TRBV6-2 or TRBV6-3 with TRBJ2-2, with 7 nucleotides matching TRBD2. The CDR3 covers 15 residues. Losses at the gene ends were 6 bases for V and 0 bases for J; bases not matched to a gene: 4. Germline V gene lookup returns CDR1 MNHEY and CDR2 SVGEGT. The CDR3 reads CASSPSGTNTGELFF. CDR3 in DNA: TGTGCCAGCAGCCCCAGCGGGACGAACACCGGGGAGCTGTTTTTT.

This clone was seen a single time. The chain couples TRBV19 to TRBJ1-1; 8 nucleotides line up with TRBD1. V trimming: 7 bases; J trimming: 2 bases; junction bases outside the gene matches: 6. Germline values: CDR1 LNHDA, CDR2 SQIVND (reference sequence). The CDR3 is 14 amino acids. CDR3 region: CASNDRGRNTEAFF. CDR3 bases: TGTGCCAGTAACGACAGGGGTCGTAACACTGAAGCTTTCTTT.

The CDR3 DNA reads as TGTGCCAGCATTGCCGGGACTAGCGGGAGTTACGAGCAGTACTTC. It is translated as CASIAGTSGSYEQYF. This chain joins TRBV21-1 and TRBJ2-7; the D call in the table, TRBD2, was not verified against the DNA. TRBV21-1 is annotated as a pseudogene. The CDR3 consists of 15 residues.

This chain connects TRBV7-3 to TRBJ2-5; TRBD2 is a possible D gene (6 bases). Germline V gene data show CDR1 as SGHTA and CDR2 as FQGTGA. The CDR3 contains 15 residues. Trimming pared 4 bases from V and 5 bases from J, leaving 17 bases between. The CDR3 spells CASSSDLGGIETQYF. The CDR3 nucleotides are TGTGCCAGCAGCTCTGATTTGGGCGGGATTGAGACCCAGTACTTC.